Following are 30 T cell receptor beta chains from one sample sequenced in a study of T cells in Graves' hyperthyroidism and ophthalmopathy. What was amplified from RNA transcripts were TCR beta CDR3 regions. The TCR CDR3 was amplified in a first-round RT-PCR using the HTBI primer set. Using its own MiXCR run on the multiplex PCR reads, TCRdb lists one record per CDR3 protein. The sample lists roughly 420,000 distinct CDR3 sequences; 15% to 19% were seen once. Sequencing input: blood. The receptors come from a woman aged 18-35 years with Graves' hyperthyroidism.

This clonotype was seen at least ten times. V usage is TRBV6-1 and J usage is TRBJ2-1; D is undetermined. Trimming cost V 6 bases and J 4 bases, with 10 bases left between them. The CDR3 spans 13 residues. The germline V gene encodes CDR1 MNHNS and CDR2 SASEGT. DNA of the CDR3: TGTGCCAGCAGCCCCACCCTTTACAATGAGCAGTTCTTC. Translated: CASSPTLYNEQFF.

The table lists this clonotype with many counts. CDR3 region: CASSPKEWGNEQFF. Here the CDR3 DNA reads TGTGCCAGCAGTCCGAAAGAATGGGGCAATGAGCAGTTCTTC. The chain uses TRBV28 and TRBJ2-1; no firm D call. Per the germline V gene, CDR1 is MDHEN and CDR2 is SYDVKM. CDR3 length: 14 amino acids. V lost 5 bases and J 6 bases, leaving 14 bases between the germline ends.

This clonotype has just one count. This may arise from a read error, as a much more abundant clone is one base away. CDR3 residues: CASSLDLSGTGPYEQYF. The DNA of the CDR3 is TGTGCCAGCAGCTTAGATCTATCCGGGACAGGCCCCTACGAGCAGTACTTC. This chain connects TRBV11-2 to TRBJ2-7; 8 positions agree with TRBD1. The germline V gene encodes CDR1 SGHAT and CDR2 FQNNGV. The CDR3 sequence is 17 residues long. J was trimmed by 2 bases and V by 0 bases; bases with no gene match: 9.

Note on this clonotype: Its ends do not fully match the called genes, so a read error is possible. DNA of the CDR3: TGCGCCAGCAGCTTGGTTAGCGGAGCGAACGCCGGGGAGCTGTTTTTT. This translates into CASSLVSGANAGELFF. The chain joins TRBV5-1 to TRBJ2-2, with D possibly being TRBD2 (6 bases). Germline CDR1 reads SGHRS; CDR2 reads YFSETQ. There are 16 residues in the CDR3.

This clonotype was counted at least ten times. The V gene is TRBV20-1, the J gene TRBJ1-3; 8 bases fit TRBD1. V shed 5 bases, J shed 4 bases, and the junction held 4 bases outside the gene matches. This CDR3 has 13 amino acids. Germline-derived CDR1 and CDR2 are DFQATT and SNEGSKA (reference sequence). CDR3 protein: CSAEDRVGNTIYF. In nucleotides, the CDR3 is TGCAGTGCTGAGGACAGGGTAGGAAACACCATATATTTT.

Ten or more counts support this clonotype. V gene TRBV6-1 combines with J gene TRBJ2-1, with TRBD2 matching 9 bases. Trimming at V came to 5 bases and at J to 4 bases, leaving 6 bases not matched to a gene. Per germline, CDR1 MNHNS and CDR2 SASEGT. This CDR3 spans 15 amino acids. This CDR3 is CASSSGLAFYNEQFF. CDR3 sequence (DNA): TGTGCCAGCAGTTCAGGACTAGCGTTTTACAATGAGCAGTTCTTC.

This clonotype was picked up many times. The V and J genes are TRBV6-2 or TRBV6-3 and TRBJ2-5, with TRBD2 matching over 11 bases. The CDR3 loop spans 15 amino acids. The V gene end was trimmed by 5 bases and the J gene end by 5 bases; junction bases not matched to a gene: 7. Germline values: CDR1 MNHEY, CDR2 SVGEGT. The CDR3 bases are TGTGCCAGCAGTGTGGTAGCGGGGGGGGCGGAGACCCAGTACTTC. Translated, it gives CASSVVAGGAETQYF.

This clonotype occurred many times. V gene TRBV6-2 or TRBV6-3 combines with J gene TRBJ2-7, with 9 nucleotides matching TRBD1. J gave up 3 bases and V 3 bases, and 3 bases lay outside the gene matches. Germline lookup yields CDR1 MNHEY and CDR2 SVGEGT. This CDR3 is 14 amino acids long. The CDR3 loop is CASSYGTGIYEQYF. In DNA form, the CDR3 reads TGTGCCAGCAGTTATGGGACAGGGATCTACGAGCAGTACTTC.

This chain uses TRBV27 with TRBJ1-2; D not certain. The V gene lost 8 bases and the J gene lost 7 bases, with 14 bases spanning the gap. CDR3 length equals 12 residues. Germline V gene lookup returns CDR1 MNHEY and CDR2 SMNVEV (reference sequence). This CDR3 is CASGLRTGGYTF. CDR3 nucleotide sequence: TGTGCCAGCGGCCTCCGGACTGGTGGCTACACCTTC.

This clonotype was seen at least ten times. This chain uses TRBV2 with TRBJ2-7; tentatively, D is TRBD2 (5 bases). V was cut by 5 bases and J by 0 bases, with 14 bases left in between. This CDR3 spans 15 amino acids. Germline V gene data show CDR1 as SNHLY and CDR2 as FYNNEI. CDR3 DNA: TGTGCCAGCAGTCAATCGGGGTCAGACTCCTACGAGCAGTACTTC. Amino acids: CASSQSGSDSYEQYF.

This clonotype was detected ten times or more. This rearrangement joins TRBV2 to TRBJ2-1, with unresolved D. Germline CDR1 reads SNHLY; CDR2 reads FYNNEI. The CDR3 covers 11 residues. V lost 9 bases to trimming and J lost 4 bases, with 7 bases between them. The CDR3 sequence: CARRSYNEQFF. CDR3 DNA: TGTGCCAGAAGATCGTACAATGAGCAGTTCTTC.

This clonotype has a count of ten or more. This chain connects TRBV2 to TRBJ1-5; no reliable D call. This CDR3 contains 14 residues. V was trimmed by 6 bases and J by 5 bases, leaving 14 bases between them. CDR1 and CDR2 from the germline V gene are SNHLY and FYNNEI. CDR3 protein: CASSLMGSDQPQHF. For the CDR3, the DNA is TGTGCCAGCAGCCTAATGGGATCGGATCAGCCCCAGCATTTT.

Many counts were recorded for this clonotype. This chain links TRBV6-5 with TRBJ1-1, with TRBD1 matching 9 bases. In germline, CDR1 is MNHEY, CDR2 SVGAGI. Germline trimming cut 0 bases from V and 4 bases from J; bases unmatched to any gene: 3. The CDR3 runs to 15 residues. The CDR3 loop reads CASSYSGQGGTEAFF. The DNA for the CDR3 is TGTGCCAGCAGTTACTCGGGACAGGGCGGCACTGAAGCTTTCTTT.

This clonotype was seen a handful of times. The CDR3, as DNA: TGTGCCAGTAGTACTAGCGGGGGCACAGATACGCAGTATTTT. This gives the protein CASSTSGGTDTQYF. The chain has TRBV19 and TRBJ2-3; TRBD2 matches 9 bases. CDR3 length equals 14 residues. Germline CDR1 is LNHDA and CDR2 is SQIVND (reference sequence). Trimming cost V 4 bases and J 1 base; bases outside gene matches: 0.

The CDR3 bases are TGCGCCAGCAGGCAACTAGCGGGAGATAACACCGGGGGTAAGGCCCAGTACTTC. Residues: CASRQLAGDNTGGKAQYF. V and J are TRBV5-1 and TRBJ2-5; 11 bases fit TRBD2. Germline V gene sequence: CDR1 SGHRS, CDR2 YFSETQ. CDR3 length: 18 amino acids. Losses at the gene ends were 5 bases for V and 9 bases for J; bases not matched to a gene: 21. The whole variable domain, remainder taken from reference TRBV5-1 and TRBJ2-5, is KAGVTQTPRYLIKTRGQQVTLSCSPISGHRSVSWYQQTPGQGLQFLFEYFSETQRNKGNFPGRFSGRQFSNSRSEMNVSTLELGDSALYLCASRQLAGDNTGGKAQYFGPGTRLLVL.

The chain combines TRBV20-1 with TRBJ1-3; 10 bases map to TRBD1. J lost 2 bases, V lost 6 bases, and 1 base had no gene match. The CDR3 is 13 amino acids. Looked up from germline, CDR1 is DFQATT and CDR2 is SNEGSKA (reference sequence). CDR3 residues: CSAGQGAGNTIYF. The CDR3 DNA is TGCAGTGCCGGACAGGGGGCTGGAAACACCATATATTTT.

There are many counts of this clonotype. V and J are TRBV7-9 and TRBJ2-1; D possibly uses TRBD1 or TRBD2 (6 bases each). The CDR3 covers 16 residues. V was cut by 5 bases and J by 2 bases, with 16 bases left in between. Germline V gene data show CDR1 as SEHNR and CDR2 as FQNEAQ (reference sequence). As DNA, the CDR3 is TGTGCCAGCAGCCCACCGGGGGCGGGCCCCTACAATGAGCAGTTCTTC. The encoded protein is CASSPPGAGPYNEQFF.

This clonotype was seen at least ten times. V is TRBV6-1 and J is TRBJ1-3; the D is unclear. This CDR3 is built from 10 residues. V lost 6 bases and J 6 bases, leaving 3 bases between the germline ends. Per the germline V gene, CDR1 is MNHNS and CDR2 is SASEGT. CDR3 DNA sequence: TGTGCCAGCAGCGAAAACACCATATATTTT. Translating gives CASSENTIYF.

This clonotype was counted at least ten times. The gene calls are TRBV12-3 or TRBV12-4 and TRBJ2-2; 8 bases line up with TRBD2. The CDR3 is 17 residues long. J was trimmed by 1 base and V by 7 bases; bases with no gene match: 11. The CDR3 region is CASIPPPGLENTGELFF. In DNA, the CDR3 is TGTGCCAGCATTCCCCCTCCGGGACTAGAGAACACCGGGGAGCTGTTTTTT.

The chain recombines TRBV7-9 with TRBJ2-5; D possibly uses TRBD1 or TRBD2 (7 bases each). Trimming pared 2 bases from V and 0 bases from J, leaving 19 bases between. CDR1 is SEHNR, CDR2 FQNEAQ, per germline (reference sequence). The CDR3 has 18 amino acids. In nucleotides, the CDR3 is TGTGCCAGCAGCTTAAGTCGCGGGTCAGGGGGGGACCAAGAGACCCAGTACTTC. Its protein is CASSLSRGSGGDQETQYF.

This clonotype turned up a few times. One end of the junction is discordant with germline, which a read error may explain. The rearrangement joins TRBV3-1 to TRBJ2-7; the match to TRBD2 covers 8 bases. Germline CDR1 reads LGHDT; CDR2 reads YNNKEL (reference sequence). The CDR3 totals 15 residues. CDR3 DNA sequence: TGTGCCGGCAGCCAAGCGGGAGCCCTTAACTACGAGCAGTACTTC. Translating it yields CAGSQAGALNYEQYF.

This clonotype has more than one count but fewer than ten. This may arise from a read error, as a much more abundant clone is one base away. The genes are TRBV2 and TRBJ1-2, with unresolved D. CDR1 and CDR2 (germline): SNHLY, FYNNEI. There are 10 residues in the CDR3. CDR3: CASSDYGCTF. Here the CDR3 DNA reads TGTGCCAGCAGTGACTATGGCTGCACCTTC.

This clonotype was counted ten times or more. This sequence joins TRBV12-3 or TRBV12-4 and TRBJ2-7; tentatively, D is TRBD2 (6 bases). Trimming took off 6 bases at V and 4 bases at J, with 13 bases between the two ends. The CDR3 spans 13 residues. CDR3 nucleotides: TGTGCCAGCAGAGGAGCGGGCTTATACGAGCAGTACTTC. The encoded protein is CASRGAGLYEQYF.

This clonotype was picked up many times. This chain joins TRBV3-1 and TRBJ1-1, with D possibly TRBD1 on 5 matching bases. Trimming left V 2 bases short and J 6 bases short, with 10 bases between. The CDR3 runs 13 residues. Germline CDR1 is LGHDT and CDR2 is YNNKEL (reference sequence). As DNA, the CDR3 is TGTGCCAGCAGCCAAAGGGGAGGCGCTGAAGCTTTCTTT. Translating gives CASSQRGGAEAFF.

The chain carries TRBV9 and TRBJ2-7; D may correspond to TRBD1 or TRBD2 (5 bases each). Germline CDR1 SGDLS, CDR2 YYNGEE. This CDR3 has 14 amino acids. Trimming took 2 bases from V and 5 from J, leaving 14 bases between them. The CDR3 is CASSVRGLADEQYF. In DNA form, the CDR3 reads TGTGCCAGCAGCGTGAGGGGTTTAGCCGACGAGCAGTACTTC.

The chain combines TRBV9 with TRBJ1-6, with D maybe TRBD1 (6 bases). The germline V gene encodes CDR1 SGDLS and CDR2 YYNGEE. The CDR3 is 14 residues long. V lost 0 bases to trimming and J lost 10 bases, with 11 bases between them. CDR3 in amino acids: CASSVEGRGSPLHF. CDR3 nucleotides: TGTGCCAGCAGCGTAGAGGGCAGGGGATCACCCCTCCACTTT.

Points on this clonotype: A much larger clone differs from this one at a single base, so this may be a read error. In nucleotides, the CDR3 is TGTGCCAGCAGCCAGGGTCCTATCTACGAGCAGTACTTC. It encodes CASSQGPIYEQYF. J is TRBJ2-7 and V is TRBV7-9; TRBD1 might be the D (5 bases). This CDR3 spans 13 amino acids. The germline gives CDR1 SEHNR, CDR2 FQNEAQ (reference sequence). Trimming shortened V by 5 bases and J by 3 bases, and 11 bases separated the two germline ends.

This chain links TRBV28 with TRBJ2-7; 8 positions agree with TRBD2. In germline, CDR1 is MDHEN, CDR2 SYDVKM. J lost 4 bases, V lost 3 bases, and 5 bases had no gene match. The CDR3 sequence is 14 residues long. CDR3 in amino acids: CASSFLSGNYEQYF. For the CDR3, the DNA is TGTGCCAGCAGTTTTCTTAGCGGGAATTACGAGCAGTACTTC.

This CDR3 is CSVEPQGILRGPYNEQFF. CDR3 nucleotides: TGCAGCGTTGAACCCCAGGGTATCCTGCGGGGTCCTTACAATGAGCAGTTCTTC. This chain links TRBV29-1 with TRBJ2-1, with a tentative D call TRBD2 (6 bases). Trimming cost V 2 bases and J 4 bases, with 24 bases left between them. From germline, CDR1 is SQVTM and CDR2 ANQGSEA. The CDR3 totals 18 residues.

This clonotype was seen ten or more times. The chain is built from TRBV30 and TRBJ2-5; D is undetermined. The CDR3 loop spans 12 amino acids. Germline loops: CDR1 GTSNPN, CDR2 SVGIG (reference sequence). The V end lost 4 bases, the J end lost 5 bases, and 11 bases lay between the germline ends. CDR3 coding DNA: TGTGCCTGGAATGATCCGGCGGAGACCCAGTACTTC. Translating gives CAWNDPAETQYF.